This entry features one TCR beta chain sequence. Its antigen is unknown. No base qualities exist here, and no much larger clone lies one base off it. This sample stems from a study of shared clonotypes between healthy human individuals (dated by TCRdb to about 2020). For the study in its entirety: The cohort comprised a couple of women and a few men aged 18 to 49 years. Per donor, three plates each were used for CD4 naive and CD4 memory, two for CD8 naive, and one for CD8 memory. Libraries were prepared and TCR repertoires were sequenced by different laboratories using diverse techniques, in order to increase sequencing depth and limit assay-specific biases. Blood TCR repertoires of about five healthy adults were deeply sequenced to estimate repertoire size and the extent of clonotype sharing between individuals. Per donor, leukapheresis produced somewhere between about 0.9 and 9 billion PBMCs. What the authors observed across the whole study: Even with the large sequencing depth, rarefaction of the sorted-subset datasets indicated that sequencing was incomplete. Pairwise subsampling led to the expectation that sequencing depth would affect the degree of clonotype sharing among donors. Sampling was restricted to blood, and TCR repertoires in tissue are likely to differ from TCR repertoires in blood. Compared with non-shared clonotypes, the clonotypes found in all four sorted-subset donors had higher generation probabilities. Naive subsets generally had larger estimated clonotype richness than memory subsets. The genetic and exposure-history diversity represented was limited by the small number of donors. About 5% of naive CD4, 3.5% of naive CD8, 2.3% of memory CD4, and roughly 0.4% of memory CD8 clonotypes were shared across four donors.

CD8 naive samples consisted of CD45RO-negative cells that were positively selected for CCR7, yielding a CD45RA+CCR7+ population without TemRA cells. The donors were healthy, HIV-negative adults with no recently reported acute infections or vaccinations. Every donor was a Caucasian adult residing in Nashville, Tennessee, USA. Blood was obtained by leukapheresis, after which PBMCs were separated by Ficoll-Histopaque density gradient centrifugation and cryopreserved in liquid nitrogen vapor phase. Analytical flow cytometry was used to check the purity and quantity of every magnetically sorted T cell population. From each sorted fraction, genomic DNA was isolated and quantified by UV absorbance on a Nanodrop 2000c. Using the deep immunoSEQ assay, TCR CDR3 regions were amplified from genomic DNA by multiplex PCR. Extracted genomic DNA from each cell subset was spread evenly across all wells of several immunoSEQ 96-well plates, with each plate serving as a replicate. For sorted subsets, 200 to 250 ng of genomic DNA, equivalent to some 33,000 T cell genomes, went into each replicate PCR. The purified libraries were quantified using a Qubit 3.0 fluorometer, sized with a Bioanalyzer 2100, and then quantified again using the KAPA Library Quantification kit. A separate single-read 150-cycle Illumina NextSeq 550 flow cell was used to sequence each immunoSEQ 96-well plate. The original pipeline was this. The immunoSEQ output contained only junctional sequences without quality scores, so filtering could not match that applied to full-length reads. To assign V/J genes and CDR3, sequences were annotated against IMGT germline references using PyIR, a Python wrapper for IgBLAST v1.9. Any read was removed if the V/J assignment was weak (E-value above 1e-6), the CDR3 was missing, or the read contained stop codons, out-of-frame junctions, or ambiguous translated residues. A V3J clonotype was defined by an identical inferred V gene, J gene, and CDR3 amino acid sequence. The percentage overlap between two repertoires was calculated by dividing the number of shared unique clonotypes by the size of the smaller repertoire. RTK rarefaction, the Chao1 estimator, and Recon v2.1 estimates of unobserved clonotypes were used to assess repertoire richness. Generation probabilities were computed with OLGA for all TCRbeta clonotypes obtained by the gDNA method from several donors. In its TCRdb copy, this immuneACCESS table keeps in-frame sequences only and misses some clones. Where compared with another copy, unresolved V genes explain less than half of these, and the others have no known cause. Clonal size and the V and J genes are those of that table, whereas D and trimming came from the DNA. This sample comprises 1.5 million to 2.5 million clones, 85% to 95% of them detected only once. Jointly, the top ten make up around 1% of the sample.

The junction carries 4 bases between V and J, which are trimmed by 4 bases and 2 bases respectively. Reading the germline V gene (reference sequence) gives CDR1 GTSNPN and CDR2 SVGIG. Spanning cysteine to phenylalanine, the CDR3 consists of 11 amino acids. The entry retains the CDR3 DNA only, 33 bases that are in frame from base 1. The rearranged segments are TRBV30 and TRBJ2-3, with the D gene call left open. Sequenced material: naive CD8+ T cells sorted from blood. Interpreted using the paper, the cell subset or site label stands for: CD45RA+CCR7+. The clonotype originates from a man between 18 and 29 years old in good health. DNA sequence: TGTGCCTGGAAACACACAGATACGCAGTATTTT. Its product reads: CAWKHTDTQYF.